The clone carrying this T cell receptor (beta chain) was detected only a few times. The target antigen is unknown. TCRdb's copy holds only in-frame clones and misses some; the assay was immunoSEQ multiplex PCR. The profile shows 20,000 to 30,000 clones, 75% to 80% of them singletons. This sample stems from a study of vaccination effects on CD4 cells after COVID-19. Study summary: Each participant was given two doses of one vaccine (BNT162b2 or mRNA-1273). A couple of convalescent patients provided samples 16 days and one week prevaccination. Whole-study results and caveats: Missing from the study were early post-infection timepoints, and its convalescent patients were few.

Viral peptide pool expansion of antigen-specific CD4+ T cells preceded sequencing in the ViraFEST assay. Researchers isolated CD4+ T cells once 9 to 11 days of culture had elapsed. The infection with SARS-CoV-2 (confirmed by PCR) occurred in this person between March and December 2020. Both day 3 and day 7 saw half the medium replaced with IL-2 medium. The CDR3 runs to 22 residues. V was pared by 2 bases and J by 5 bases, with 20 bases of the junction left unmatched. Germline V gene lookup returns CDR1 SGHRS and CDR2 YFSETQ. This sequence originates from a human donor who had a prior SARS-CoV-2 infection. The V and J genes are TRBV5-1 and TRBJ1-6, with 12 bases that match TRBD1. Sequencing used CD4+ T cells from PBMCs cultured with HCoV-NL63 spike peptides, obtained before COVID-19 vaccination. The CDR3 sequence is CASSFRDRGHFSPSLNNSPLHF. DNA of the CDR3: TGCGCCAGCAGCTTCCGGGACAGGGGGCATTTTAGCCCATCCTTAAATAATTCACCCCTCCACTTT.